What follows are 28 T cell receptor beta chains derived from one specimen sequenced in a study of technical replicates of blood from a few donors (dated by TCRdb to about 2017). Libraries were constructed by the immunoSEQ multiplex PCR assay. TCRdb obtained this table from immuneACCESS and retained in-frame rearrangements with V and J assigned. These tables miss some clones; where compared with another copy, unresolved V genes account for less than half of the shortfall, and the remainder is unexplained. The sample includes tens of thousands of clones, with around nine tenths observed a single time. Jointly, the top ten make up 0.25% of the sample. The sequenced sample was T cells isolated from PBMCs. Receptor source: a human donor in good health.

The rearrangement uses TRBV5-4 and TRBJ2-1; TRBD2 matches 8 bases. The CDR3 is made up of 14 amino acids. Per germline, CDR1 SGHNT and CDR2 YYREEE (reference sequence). Trimming took 7 bases from V and 2 from J; bases not matched to a gene: 5. This CDR3 is CASSPGGAYNEQFF. The CDR3 nucleotides are TGTGCCAGCTCCCCGGGGGGGGCCTACAATGAGCAGTTCTTC.

The chain is built from TRBV30 and TRBJ2-1; D is possibly TRBD2 (6 bases). The CDR3 totals 12 residues. V was clipped by 3 bases and J by 9 bases, with 12 bases between them. CDR1 GTSNPN and CDR2 SVGIG come from the germline V gene (reference sequence). The DNA for the CDR3 is TGTGCCTGGAGCCCACTAGCTTTTGAGCAGTTCTTC. It codes for CAWSPLAFEQFF.

This rearrangement joins TRBV5-1 to TRBJ2-5; 7 bases line up with TRBD1. The germline V gene encodes CDR1 SGHRS and CDR2 YFSETQ. After removal of 0 bases from V and 5 bases from J, the junction contained 10 bases not matched to a gene. The CDR3 is made up of 16 amino acids. The CDR3 DNA sequence: TGCGCCAGCAGCTTGGATACAGGGGTTCGGAGGGAGACCCAGTACTTC. Protein sequence: CASSLDTGVRRETQYF. The variable domain in full, completed from reference TRBV5-1 and TRBJ2-5, reads KAGVTQTPRYLIKTRGQQVTLSCSPISGHRSVSWYQQTPGQGLQFLFEYFSETQRNKGNFPGRFSGRQFSNSRSEMNVSTLELGDSALYLCASSLDTGVRRETQYFGPGTRLLVL.

This chain uses TRBV20-1 with TRBJ2-7; a possible D gene is TRBD1 (6 bases). Germline V CDR1 and CDR2: DFQATT, SNEGSKA (reference sequence). V gave up 8 bases and J gave up 2 bases, with 10 bases separating them. This CDR3 is 11 amino acids long. The CDR3 DNA is TGCAGTTGGGACACCACCTACGAGCAGTACTTC. Residues: CSWDTTYEQYF.

J is TRBJ2-3 and V is TRBV13, with D hard to call. The CDR3 spans 14 residues. V was trimmed by 1 base and J by 3 bases, leaving 8 bases between them. Germline V lookup: CDR1 PRHDT, CDR2 FYEKMQ (reference sequence). The CDR3 sequence is CASSLETRTDTQYF. CDR3 sequence (DNA): TGTGCCAGCAGCTTAGAAACGCGGACAGATACGCAGTATTTT.

The V and J genes are TRBV7-6 and TRBJ2-1; 8 nucleotides line up with TRBD2. V lost 2 bases to trimming and J lost 6 bases; unmatched junction nucleotides: 3. Per germline, CDR1 SGHVS and CDR2 FNYEAQ. There are 14 residues in the CDR3. CDR3 coding DNA: TGTGCCAGCAGCTTATCGCGGGGGGTCAATGAGCAGTTCTTC. Translated: CASSLSRGVNEQFF.

The chain joins TRBV7-7 to TRBJ2-1; TRBD2 matches at 7 bases. V was pared by 5 bases and J by 6 bases, with 4 bases of the junction left unmatched. Looked up from germline, CDR1 is SSHAT and CDR2 is FNYEAQ (reference sequence). The CDR3 spans 13 residues. CDR3 residues: CASSPLAVNEQFF. DNA of the CDR3: TGTGCCAGCAGCCCCCTAGCGGTCAATGAGCAGTTCTTC.

The rearrangement joins TRBV6-1 to TRBJ2-7; the match to TRBD2 covers 16 bases. The CDR3 length is 17 residues. V dropped 4 bases and J dropped 4; count of bases not matched to a gene: 7. Germline lookup yields CDR1 MNHNS and CDR2 SASEGT. Here the CDR3 DNA reads TGTGCCAGCAGTGCCCCGGGACTAGCGGGAGGGAAGTACGAGCAGTACTTC. Translated: CASSAPGLAGGKYEQYF.

The CDR3 nucleotides are TGCGCCAGCAGCGCGGGACAGGGGGGAGAGACCCAGTACTTC. It yields the protein CASSAGQGGETQYF. The chain couples TRBV4-1 to TRBJ2-5; 11 bases match TRBD1. The CDR3 has 14 amino acids. V lost 5 bases to trimming and J lost 4 bases; unmatched junction nucleotides: 3. CDR1 and CDR2 from the germline V gene are MGHRA and YSYEKL.

The chain uses TRBV28 and TRBJ1-5, with TRBD1 matching over 9 bases. This CDR3 is 14 amino acids long. CDR1 is MDHEN, CDR2 SYDVKM, per germline. Unmatched junction bases numbered 8, after V lost 10 bases and J lost 4 bases. The CDR3 DNA reads TGTGCCACCCTACAGGGGGCCCGGAATCAGCCCCAGCATTTT. Protein product: CATLQGARNQPQHF.

The chain uses TRBV19 and TRBJ1-4, with D maybe TRBD1 (6 bases). Germline CDR1 reads LNHDA; CDR2 reads SQIVND (reference sequence). The length of the CDR3 is 15 residues. V gave up 8 bases and J gave up 1 base, with 14 bases separating them. CDR3 residues: CASQPDRRTNEKLFF. The CDR3, as DNA: TGTGCCAGTCAGCCCGACAGGAGAACTAATGAAAAACTGTTTTTT.

The chain joins TRBV29-1 to TRBJ2-7; D is unclear. Trimming left V 6 bases short and J 0 bases short, with 12 bases between. Per the germline V gene, CDR1 is SQVTM and CDR2 is ANQGSEA. The CDR3 totals 13 residues. This chain's CDR3 is CSVTPESSYEQYF. CDR3 DNA: TGCAGCGTCACTCCTGAGAGCTCCTACGAGCAGTACTTC.

The rearrangement links TRBV5-1 to TRBJ1-4, with D tentatively TRBD1 (5 bases). The V and J ends lost 4 bases and 7 bases respectively, with 14 bases between them. Per germline, CDR1 SGHRS and CDR2 YFSETQ. The CDR3 covers 14 residues. CDR3 nucleotides: TGCGCCAGCAGCGTCCAGGGTAACGTTGAAAAACTGTTTTTT. Translated, it gives CASSVQGNVEKLFF.

The chain couples TRBV5-1 to TRBJ1-5; 11 bases line up with TRBD1. Germline V gene lookup returns CDR1 SGHRS and CDR2 YFSETQ. The J segment lost 6 bases and the V segment lost 0 bases, leaving 2 bases of the junction unmatched. The CDR3 runs to 15 residues. The CDR3 nucleotides are TGCGCCAGCAGCTTGGGGGACAGGGGGACTCAGCCCCAGCATTTT. Its protein is CASSLGDRGTQPQHF.

This sequence joins TRBV29-1 and TRBJ1-2; no clear D gene. Trimming shortened V by 5 bases and J by 8 bases, and 9 bases separated the two germline ends. Germline V lookup: CDR1 SQVTM, CDR2 ANQGSEA. The CDR3 loop spans 10 amino acids. CDR3 region: CSVNIAGYTF. CDR3 coding DNA: TGCAGCGTTAACATAGCCGGCTACACCTTC.

The chain combines TRBV6-5 with TRBJ2-7; D possibly corresponds to TRBD1 (7 bases). The CDR3 sequence is 15 residues long. V lost 7 bases and J lost 4, with 20 bases in between. The germline CDR1 and CDR2 sequences are MNHEY and SVGAGI. The CDR3 bases are TGTGCCAGCACTCCCCCTGGAGGGACAGAATACGAGCAGTACTTC. Its protein is CASTPPGGTEYEQYF.

This chain links TRBV19 with TRBJ2-7, with D possibly matching TRBD1 (5 bases). Trimming took off 0 bases at V and 6 bases at J, with 18 bases between the two ends. CDR1 and CDR2 (germline): LNHDA, SQIVND (reference sequence). CDR3 length: 16 residues. The CDR3 DNA reads TGTGCCAGTAGTATAGACTTACAGGCCCTCGTGTCCGAGCAGTACTTC. It encodes CASSIDLQALVSEQYF.

The chain combines TRBV6-1 with TRBJ1-5; D unresolved. The CDR3 is 14 amino acids. The V gene lost 1 base and the J gene lost 7 bases, with 11 bases spanning the gap. CDR1 MNHNS and CDR2 SASEGT come from the germline V gene. This CDR3 is CASSEGLTGQPQHF. CDR3 bases: TGTGCCAGCAGTGAAGGATTGACGGGGCAGCCCCAGCATTTT.

The chain uses TRBV14 and TRBJ2-1; 12 positions agree with TRBD1. There are 22 residues in the CDR3. Trimming took 6 bases from V and 6 from J; bases not matched to a gene: 27. The germline V gene encodes CDR1 SGHDN and CDR2 FVKESK. This CDR3 reads CASRNRDRGRRDPPGGSNEQFF. DNA of the CDR3: TGTGCCAGCAGGAACCGGGACAGGGGGCGGCGGGACCCGCCGGGGGGATCCAATGAGCAGTTCTTC.

The chain couples TRBV4-1 to TRBJ1-2; D remains ambiguous. Trimming cost V 0 bases and J 2 bases, with 10 bases left between them. The CDR3 loop spans 15 amino acids. Germline V gene lookup returns CDR1 MGHRA and CDR2 YSYEKL. CDR3 region: CASSQDNEENYGYTF. The CDR3 DNA reads as TGCGCCAGCAGCCAAGATAACGAGGAGAACTATGGCTACACCTTC.

The chain carries TRBV10-2 and TRBJ2-7; 9 bases are shared with TRBD1. Trimming took 9 bases from V and 3 from J; bases not matched to a gene: 9. This CDR3 is 14 amino acids long. CDR1 is WSHSY, CDR2 SAAADI, per germline. The CDR3 DNA reads as TGCGCCAGTGGACAGGGGAGGCAGGTCTACGAGCAGTACTTC. It is translated as CASGQGRQVYEQYF.

V usage is TRBV10-2 and J usage is TRBJ2-3; D may be TRBD2 (5 bases). Germline V gene sequence: CDR1 WSHSY, CDR2 SAAADI. CDR3 length: 15 amino acids. V shed 10 bases and J shed 1 base, with 18 bases lying between them. In DNA form, the CDR3 reads TGCGCCACCTCACCGGAGGCGGGCGGCACAGATACGCAGTATTTT. Its protein product is CATSPEAGGTDTQYF.

V usage is TRBV29-1 and J usage is TRBJ2-7; the match to TRBD1 covers 7 bases. Germline CDR1 SQVTM, CDR2 ANQGSEA. CDR3 length: 13 amino acids. The V and J ends lost 7 bases and 2 bases, in that order; junction bases with no gene match: 8. The CDR3, as DNA: TGCAGCGCCGCCAGACAGGGCCCCTACGAGCAGTACTTC. Translating gives CSAARQGPYEQYF.

V usage is TRBV27 and J usage is TRBJ1-1; 7 bases match TRBD1. The CDR3 has 14 amino acids. The V segment lost 3 bases and the J segment 1 base; nucleotides outside the gene matches: 2. Germline CDR1 MNHEY, CDR2 SMNVEV (reference sequence). Written as DNA, the CDR3 is TGTGCCAGCAGTTTTGGGACAGCGAACACTGAAGCTTTCTTT. Its protein product is CASSFGTANTEAFF.

The chain recombines TRBV6-1 with TRBJ1-4; 7 bases are a match to TRBD1. The CDR3 has 14 residues. Germline-derived CDR1 and CDR2 are MNHNS and SASEGT. V dropped 3 bases and J dropped 6; count of bases not matched to a gene: 4. As DNA, the CDR3 is TGTGCCAGCAGTGACCGGACAGGTTATGAAAAACTGTTTTTT. It translates to CASSDRTGYEKLFF.

This chain joins TRBV19 and TRBJ1-1; no clear D gene. Trimming removed 5 bases from V and 9 bases from J, with 16 bases in between. Germline CDR1 and CDR2: LNHDA and SQIVND (reference sequence). The CDR3 consists of 13 residues. CDR3 nucleotide sequence: TGTGCCAGTAGTCCAGGCGACGGATACAAAGCTTTCTTT. Its translation: CASSPGDGYKAFF.

The chain carries TRBV6-1 and TRBJ1-3, with TRBD1 matching over 7 bases. The CDR3 extends over 14 amino acids. With 6 bases clipped from V and 4 bases from J, the junction kept 6 bases outside the gene matches. CDR1 and CDR2 (germline): MNHNS, SASEGT. The CDR3 spells CASRGSDRGNTIYF. As DNA, the CDR3 is TGTGCCAGCAGGGGGTCGGACAGGGGAAACACCATATATTTT.

The CDR3 sequence is CASSADTGGNTEAFF. The DNA of the CDR3 is TGTGCCAGCAGTGCGGATACAGGGGGGAACACTGAAGCTTTCTTT. The chain links TRBV6-1 to TRBJ1-1, with 8 nucleotides matching TRBD1. CDR3 length: 15 residues. Germline V gene sequence: CDR1 MNHNS, CDR2 SASEGT. After removal of 4 bases from V and 1 base from J, the junction contained 5 bases not matched to a gene.